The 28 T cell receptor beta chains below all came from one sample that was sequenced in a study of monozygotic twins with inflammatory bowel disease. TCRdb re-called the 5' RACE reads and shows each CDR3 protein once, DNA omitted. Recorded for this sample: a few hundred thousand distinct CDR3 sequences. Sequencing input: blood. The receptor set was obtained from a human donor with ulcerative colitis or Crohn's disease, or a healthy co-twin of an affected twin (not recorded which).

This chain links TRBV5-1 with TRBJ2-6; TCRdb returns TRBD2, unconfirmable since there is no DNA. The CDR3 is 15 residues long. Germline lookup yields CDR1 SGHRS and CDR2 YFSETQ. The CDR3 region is CATPSPYSGANVLTF.

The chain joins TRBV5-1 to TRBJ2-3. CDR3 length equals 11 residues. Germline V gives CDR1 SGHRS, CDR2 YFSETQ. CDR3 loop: CASSLAQAQYF.

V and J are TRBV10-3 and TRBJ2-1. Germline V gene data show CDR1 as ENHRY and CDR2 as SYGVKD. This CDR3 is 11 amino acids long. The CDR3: CAISGNNEQFF.

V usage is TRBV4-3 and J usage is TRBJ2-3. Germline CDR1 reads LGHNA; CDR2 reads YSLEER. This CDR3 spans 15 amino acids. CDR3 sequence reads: CASSQDRLGPDTQYF.

CDR3 residues: CASSIPGGAGNTIYF. The J gene is TRBJ1-3, the V gene TRBV12-3 or TRBV12-4; the D gene TCRdb calls, TRBD1, cannot be checked with no DNA. This CDR3 contains 15 residues.

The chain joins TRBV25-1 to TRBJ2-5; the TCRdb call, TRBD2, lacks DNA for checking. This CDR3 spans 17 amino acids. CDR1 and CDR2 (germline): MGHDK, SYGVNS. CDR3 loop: CASSESVAGAVQETQYF.

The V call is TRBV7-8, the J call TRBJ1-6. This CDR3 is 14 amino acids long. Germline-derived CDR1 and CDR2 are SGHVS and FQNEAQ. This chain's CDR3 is CASSLLGGNSPLHF.

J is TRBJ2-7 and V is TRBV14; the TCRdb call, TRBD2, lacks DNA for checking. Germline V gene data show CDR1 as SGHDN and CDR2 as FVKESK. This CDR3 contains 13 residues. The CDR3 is CASEGTSGRKQYF.

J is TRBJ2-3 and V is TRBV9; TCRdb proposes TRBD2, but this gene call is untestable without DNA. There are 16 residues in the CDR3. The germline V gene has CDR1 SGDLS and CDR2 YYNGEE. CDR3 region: CASSVGSSASTDTQYF.

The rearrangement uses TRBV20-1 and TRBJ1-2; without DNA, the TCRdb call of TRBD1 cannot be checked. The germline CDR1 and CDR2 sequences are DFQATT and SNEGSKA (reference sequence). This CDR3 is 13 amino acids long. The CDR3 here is CSARGTVENGYTF.

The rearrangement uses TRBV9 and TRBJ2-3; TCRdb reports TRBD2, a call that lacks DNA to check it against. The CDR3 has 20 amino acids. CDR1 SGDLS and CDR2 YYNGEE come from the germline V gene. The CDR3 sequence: CASANRTGTSGRVSTDTQYF.

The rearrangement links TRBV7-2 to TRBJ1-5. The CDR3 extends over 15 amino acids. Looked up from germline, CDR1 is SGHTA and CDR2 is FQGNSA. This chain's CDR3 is CASSPQVGSNQPQHF.

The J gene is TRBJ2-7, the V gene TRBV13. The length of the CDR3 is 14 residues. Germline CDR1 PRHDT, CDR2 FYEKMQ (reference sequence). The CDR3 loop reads CASSPEAGRYEQYF. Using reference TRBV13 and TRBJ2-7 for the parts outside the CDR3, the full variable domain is AAGVIQSPRHLIKEKRETATLKCYPIPRHDTVYWYQQGPGQDPQFLISFYEKMQSDKGSIPDRFSAQQFSDYHSELNMSSLELGDSALYFCASSPEAGRYEQYFGPGTRLTVT.

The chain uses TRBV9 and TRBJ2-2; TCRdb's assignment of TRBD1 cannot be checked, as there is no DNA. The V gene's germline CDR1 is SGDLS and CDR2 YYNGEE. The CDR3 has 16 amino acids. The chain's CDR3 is CASSVDSIGTAGELFF.

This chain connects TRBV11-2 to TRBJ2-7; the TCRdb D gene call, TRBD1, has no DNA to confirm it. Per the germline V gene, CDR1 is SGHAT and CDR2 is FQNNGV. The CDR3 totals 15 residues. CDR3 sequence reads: CASSFKGQKSYEQYF. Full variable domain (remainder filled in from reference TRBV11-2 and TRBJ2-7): EAGVAQSPRYKIIEKRQSVAFWCNPISGHATLYWYQQILGQGPKLLIQFQNNGVVDDSQLPKDRFSAERLKGVDSTLKIQPAKLEDSAVYLCASSFKGQKSYEQYFGPGTRLTVT.

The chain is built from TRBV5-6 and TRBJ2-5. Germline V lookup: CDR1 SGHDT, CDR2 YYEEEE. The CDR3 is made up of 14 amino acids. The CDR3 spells CASSFLTGEETQYF.

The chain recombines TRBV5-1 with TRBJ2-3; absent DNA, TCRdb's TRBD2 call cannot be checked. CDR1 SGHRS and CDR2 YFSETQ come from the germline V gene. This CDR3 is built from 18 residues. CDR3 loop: CASSSRLAETLGQNTQYF.

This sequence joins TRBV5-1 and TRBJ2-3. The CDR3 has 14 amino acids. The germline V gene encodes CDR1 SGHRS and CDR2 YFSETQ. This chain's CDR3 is CASSLVGTLDTQYF.

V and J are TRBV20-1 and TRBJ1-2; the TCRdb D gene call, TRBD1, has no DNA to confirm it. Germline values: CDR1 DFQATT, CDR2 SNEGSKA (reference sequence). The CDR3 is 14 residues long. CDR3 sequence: CSARRQATNYGYTF.

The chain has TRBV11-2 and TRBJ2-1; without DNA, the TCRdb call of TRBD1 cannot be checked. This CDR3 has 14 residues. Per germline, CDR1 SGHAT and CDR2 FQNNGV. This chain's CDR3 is CASSFGHGGNEQFF.

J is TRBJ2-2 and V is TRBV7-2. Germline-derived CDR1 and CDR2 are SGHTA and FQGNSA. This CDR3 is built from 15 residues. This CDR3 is CASSDRRTNTGELFF.

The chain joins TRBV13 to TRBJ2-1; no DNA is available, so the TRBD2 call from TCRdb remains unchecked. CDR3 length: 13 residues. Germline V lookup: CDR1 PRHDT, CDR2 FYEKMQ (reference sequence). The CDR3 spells CASSSSSVFGQFF.

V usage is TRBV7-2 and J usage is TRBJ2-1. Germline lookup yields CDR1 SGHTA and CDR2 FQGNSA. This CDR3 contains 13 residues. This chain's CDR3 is CASRSSESNEQFF. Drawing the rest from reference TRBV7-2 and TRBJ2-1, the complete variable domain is GAGVSQSPSNKVTEKGKDVELRCDPISGHTALYWYRQSLGQGLEFLIYFQGNSAPDKSGLPSDRFSAERTGGSVSTLTIQRTQQEDSAVYLCASRSSESNEQFFGPGTRLTVL.

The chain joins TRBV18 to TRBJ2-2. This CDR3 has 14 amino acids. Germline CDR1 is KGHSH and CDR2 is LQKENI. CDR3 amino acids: CASSPDVPTGELFF.

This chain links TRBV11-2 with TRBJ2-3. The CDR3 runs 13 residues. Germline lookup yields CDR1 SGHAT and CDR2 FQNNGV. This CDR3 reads CATTSSFKGTQYF.

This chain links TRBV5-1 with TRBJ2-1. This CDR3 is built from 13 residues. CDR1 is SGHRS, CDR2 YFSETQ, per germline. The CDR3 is CASSLGENNEQFF. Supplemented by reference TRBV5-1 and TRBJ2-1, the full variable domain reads KAGVTQTPRYLIKTRGQQVTLSCSPISGHRSVSWYQQTPGQGLQFLFEYFSETQRNKGNFPGRFSGRQFSNSRSEMNVSTLELGDSALYLCASSLGENNEQFFGPGTRLTVL.

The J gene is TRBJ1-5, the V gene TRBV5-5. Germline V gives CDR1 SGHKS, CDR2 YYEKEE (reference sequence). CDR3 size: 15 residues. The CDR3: CASSLAVSVYQPQHF.

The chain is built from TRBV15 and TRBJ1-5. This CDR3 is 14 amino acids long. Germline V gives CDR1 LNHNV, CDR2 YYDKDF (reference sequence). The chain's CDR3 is CATSSDTGNQPQHF. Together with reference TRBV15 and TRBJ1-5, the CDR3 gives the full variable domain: DAMVIQNPRYQVTQFGKPVTLSCSQTLNHNVMYWYQQKSSQAPKLLFHYYDKDFNNEADTPDNFQSRRPNTSFCFLDIRSPGLGDTAMYLCATSSDTGNQPQHFGDGTRLSIL.